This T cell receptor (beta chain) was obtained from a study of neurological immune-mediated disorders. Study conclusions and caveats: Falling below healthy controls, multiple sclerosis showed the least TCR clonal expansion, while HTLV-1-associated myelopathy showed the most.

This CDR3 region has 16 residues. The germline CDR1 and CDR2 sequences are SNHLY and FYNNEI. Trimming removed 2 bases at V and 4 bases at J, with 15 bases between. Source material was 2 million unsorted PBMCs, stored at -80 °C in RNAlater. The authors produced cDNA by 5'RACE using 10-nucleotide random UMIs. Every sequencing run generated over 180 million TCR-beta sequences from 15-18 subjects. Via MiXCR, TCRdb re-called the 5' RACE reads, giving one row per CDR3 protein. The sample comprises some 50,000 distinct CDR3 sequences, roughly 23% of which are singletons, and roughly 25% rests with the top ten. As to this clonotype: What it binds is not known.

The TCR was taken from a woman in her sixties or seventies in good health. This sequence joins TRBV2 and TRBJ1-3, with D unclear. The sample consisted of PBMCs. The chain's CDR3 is CASSERQAATGNTIYF. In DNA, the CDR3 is TGTGCCAGCAGTGAAAGGCAAGCCGCCACGGGAAACACCATATATTTT.